One sample yielded the 23 T cell receptor beta chains listed below, sequenced in a study of cytomegalovirus exposure and HLA in healthy donors. This PCR relied on a set of 60 Vbeta primers and 13 Jbeta primers. Only in-frame clones appear in the TCRdb table, and some are missing; sequencing was by immunoSEQ multiplex PCR. The table lists 150,000 to 200,000 clones, more than 70% of them singletons. The sequenced sample consisted of PBMCs. The receptors were sampled from a man between 35 and 55 years old in good health and CMV-seropositive.

The chain employs TRBV27 and TRBJ2-7, with D unclear. This CDR3 is 15 amino acids long. CDR1 and CDR2 from the germline V gene are MNHEY and SMNVEV (reference sequence). The V and J ends lost 2 bases and 2 bases respectively, with 13 bases between them. The CDR3 loop is CASSLTSTAAYEQYF. The CDR3 coding sequence is TGTGCCAGCAGTTTAACCTCTACGGCGGCCTACGAGCAGTACTTC.

V is TRBV7-8 and J is TRBJ2-2, with D possibly TRBD2 on 5 matching bases. V lost 10 bases and J lost 4, with 13 bases in between. The CDR3 covers 13 residues. Germline-derived CDR1 and CDR2 are SGHVS and FQNEAQ. The CDR3 protein is CATTRTSTGELFF. CDR3 bases: TGTGCCACCACACGGACTTCCACCGGGGAGCTGTTTTTT.

The chain uses TRBV28 and TRBJ1-1, with TRBD1 matching over 9 bases. This CDR3 region has 15 residues. With V trimmed by 7 bases and J by 5 bases, 11 bases remained unmatched. Germline CDR1 is MDHEN and CDR2 is SYDVKM. CDR3 loop: CASTLRQGVLTEAFF. The CDR3 region has the DNA TGTGCCAGCACCCTAAGACAGGGGGTGTTGACTGAAGCTTTCTTT.

In the case of this clone: One end of the junction does not line up with germline, which may come from a read error. The V and J genes are TRBV12-5 and TRBJ2-3; D might be TRBD1 (6 bases). The germline CDR1 and CDR2 sequences are LGHNT and FRNRAP. This CDR3 contains 15 residues. The CDR3 coding sequence is TGTGCTAGTGGCCCCCCCAGGGGACCGACAGGTACGCAGTATTTT. This codes for CASGPPRGPTGTQYF.

About this clone itself: One junction end disagrees with the germline gene, perhaps due to a read error. This rearrangement joins TRBV7-9 to TRBJ2-1; D uncertain. CDR1 is SEHNR and CDR2 is FQNEAQ in the germline V gene (reference sequence). CDR3 length: 13 residues. The CDR3 region is CASNLVGAEFYFF. The CDR3 nucleotides read TGTGCCAGCAACTTAGTTGGAGCAGAGTTTTATTTCTTC.

This sequence joins TRBV10-1 and TRBJ2-7; D may be TRBD2 (5 bases). The CDR3 is made up of 13 amino acids. CDR1 is WNHNN and CDR2 is SYGVQD in the germline V gene (reference sequence). Trimming took 10 bases from V and 3 from J, leaving 16 bases between them. CDR3 sequence (DNA): TGCGCCACCAAATGGACGGGAAACTACGAGCAGTACTTC. Translating it yields CATKWTGNYEQYF.

This chain links TRBV7-9 with TRBJ2-3, with D perhaps matching TRBD1 (6 bases). Germline assignment: CDR1 SEHNR and CDR2 FQNEAQ (reference sequence). There are 16 residues in the CDR3. With 11 bases removed from V and 5 bases from J, the gap between germline ends came to 26 bases. Here the CDR3 DNA reads TGTGCCCTTCGGGTCTACGGTCAGGGGATGGGAGATACGCAGTATTTT. This codes for CALRVYGQGMGDTQYF.

The chain is built from TRBV18 and TRBJ2-7; 8 positions match TRBD2. CDR1 is KGHSH, CDR2 LQKENI, per germline. V was pared by 6 bases and J by 6 bases, with 10 bases of the junction left unmatched. There are 14 residues in the CDR3. This CDR3 reads CASSSTAGEAEQYF. CDR3 sequence (DNA): TGTGCCAGCTCCTCCACAGCGGGGGAGGCCGAGCAGTACTTC.

V gene TRBV6-5 combines with J gene TRBJ1-1, with 7 bases lining up with TRBD1. The germline V gene has CDR1 MNHEY and CDR2 SVGAGI. The V and J ends lost 5 bases and 11 bases, in that order; junction bases with no gene match: 5. The CDR3 loop spans 11 amino acids. CDR3 coding DNA: TGTGCCAGCAGTCGACAGGGTTGGGCTTTCTTT. It codes for CASSRQGWAFF.

V gene TRBV7-2 combines with J gene TRBJ2-5; maybe TRBD1 (7 bases). The CDR3 consists of 15 residues. Germline V lookup: CDR1 SGHTA, CDR2 FQGNSA. V lost 5 bases and J lost 4, with 17 bases in between. Here the CDR3 reads CASSPSDRAGETQYF. Written as DNA, the CDR3 is TGTGCCAGCAGCCCTAGCGACAGGGCGGGAGAGACCCAGTACTTC.

The rearrangement links TRBV29-1 to TRBJ2-7; 9 nucleotides align to TRBD2. The germline CDR1 and CDR2 sequences are SQVTM and ANQGSEA. The CDR3 contains 13 residues. V trimming: 4 bases; J trimming: 1 base; junction bases outside the gene matches: 2. The CDR3 loop reads CSVASGASYEQYF. The CDR3 coding sequence is TGCAGCGTTGCTAGCGGGGCATCCTACGAGCAGTACTTC.

This clone was observed once. V gene TRBV11-3 combines with J gene TRBJ2-2, with TRBD1 as a possible D gene (5 bases). There are 16 residues in the CDR3. Germline CDR1 and CDR2: SGHNT and YENEEA. V shed 1 base and J shed 2 bases, with 11 bases lying between them. The CDR3: CASSLGAGINTGELFF. As DNA, the CDR3 is TGTGCCAGCAGCTTAGGAGCAGGGATTAACACCGGGGAGCTGTTTTTT.

V usage is TRBV9 and J usage is TRBJ1-5; the match to TRBD1 covers 7 bases. Trimming took 1 base from V and 5 from J; bases not matched to a gene: 3. The CDR3 loop spans 14 amino acids. Germline values: CDR1 SGDLS, CDR2 YYNGEE. Written as DNA, the CDR3 is TGTGCCAGCAGCGTAAACGACAGGGATCAGCCCCAGCATTTT. This translates into CASSVNDRDQPQHF.

The rearrangement joins TRBV4-3 to TRBJ1-1; 9 bases are shared with TRBD1. Germline CDR1 and CDR2: LGHNA and YSLEER. Trimming took 3 bases from V and 5 from J; bases not matched to a gene: 19. This CDR3 has 19 amino acids. CDR3 protein: CASSQRVDRGRLRITEAFF. The CDR3 region has the DNA TGCGCCAGCAGCCAGAGAGTGGACAGGGGAAGGTTGCGAATAACTGAAGCTTTCTTT.

V and J are TRBV6-1 and TRBJ1-2, with TRBD1 matching over 9 bases. Trimming cost V 6 bases and J 6 bases; bases outside gene matches: 8. The CDR3 spans 14 residues. Per germline, CDR1 MNHNS and CDR2 SASEGT. The CDR3 coding sequence is TGTGCCAGCAGGGGGACAGGGTTAACCCATGGCTACACCTTC. Amino acids: CASRGTGLTHGYTF.

This clone was picked up one time. The V gene is TRBV5-1, the J gene TRBJ2-1, with 10 bases matching TRBD2. The CDR3 is made up of 16 amino acids. V lost 4 bases and J lost 2; bases outside the gene matches: 6. The germline V gene has CDR1 SGHRS and CDR2 YFSETQ. CDR3 protein: CASSVLAGVAYNEQFF. CDR3 nucleotide sequence: TGCGCCAGCAGCGTCCTAGCGGGAGTGGCCTACAATGAGCAGTTCTTC.

The chain carries TRBV10-3 and TRBJ1-1; D may be TRBD1 (5 bases). Trimming took 11 bases from V and 0 from J, leaving 13 bases between them. Germline V CDR1 and CDR2: ENHRY, SYGVKD. The CDR3 length is 13 residues. The CDR3: CASRQRVNTEAFF. CDR3 sequence (DNA): TGTGCCTCTCGACAGAGAGTGAACACTGAAGCTTTCTTT.

The sample holds a few counts of this clone. The junction differs from germline at one of its ends, possibly a read error. The chain combines TRBV6-5 with TRBJ1-1; TRBD1 is a possible D gene (6 bases). This CDR3 has 15 residues. Germline V gives CDR1 MNHEY, CDR2 SVGAGI. The CDR3 reads CASSYREGVKTEAFF. The DNA of the CDR3 is TGTGCCAGCAGTTACAGGGAGGGGGTGAAAACTGAAGCTTTCTTT.

The rearrangement joins TRBV7-2 to TRBJ2-1; no clear D gene. Germline V gives CDR1 SGHTA, CDR2 FQGNSA. Between the trimmed V and J ends, which lost 2 bases and 4 bases, there was a span of 9 bases. The length of the CDR3 is 14 residues. The CDR3 DNA reads TGTGCCAGCAGCTTAATACTACAATACAATGAGCAGTTCTTC. Residues: CASSLILQYNEQFF.

The V and J genes are TRBV19 and TRBJ2-3; 8 positions match TRBD2. The CDR3 contains 13 residues. Germline V gives CDR1 LNHDA, CDR2 SQIVND (reference sequence). J lost 0 bases, V lost 10 bases, and 3 bases had no gene match. The CDR3 sequence: CAISSGSTDTQYF. CDR3 DNA sequence: TGTGCCATATCTAGCGGGAGCACAGATACGCAGTATTTT. The full variable domain, rest sourced from reference TRBV19 and TRBJ2-3, is DGGITQSPKYLFRKEGQNVTLSCEQNLNHDAMYWYRQDPGQGLRLIYYSQIVNDFQKGDIAEGYSVSREKKESFPLTVTSAQKNPTAFYLCAISSGSTDTQYFGPGTRLTVL.

This clone was seen once. This chain joins TRBV7-9 and TRBJ2-6; possible D gene TRBD1, 6 bases. The V gene's germline CDR1 is SEHNR and CDR2 FQNEAQ (reference sequence). The CDR3 extends over 15 amino acids. The V end was cut by 5 bases, the J end by 2 bases, with 10 bases between. The CDR3 DNA reads TGTGCCAGCAGCGTACAGGGCGCTGGGGCCAACGTCCTGACTTTC. Its translation: CASSVQGAGANVLTF.

The chain joins TRBV2 to TRBJ2-7; tentatively, D is TRBD1 (5 bases). The V gene's germline CDR1 is SNHLY and CDR2 FYNNEI. Deletions cut 4 bases from V and 5 bases from J, with 18 bases between. This CDR3 is 15 amino acids long. CDR3: CASSATDPTFDEQYF. The CDR3 coding sequence is TGTGCCAGCAGTGCGACAGACCCCACCTTCGACGAGCAGTACTTC.

CDR3 DNA: TGTGCCGGGGACGGGGGGGGCTACGAGCAGTACTTC. Protein product: CAGDGGGYEQYF. This rearrangement joins TRBV30 to TRBJ2-7; 8 bases line up with TRBD2. After removal of 8 bases from V and 3 bases from J, the junction contained 6 bases not matched to a gene. The CDR3 is 12 amino acids. Germline CDR1 GTSNPN, CDR2 SVGIG (reference sequence).